This T cell receptor (beta chain) was identified in a study of cytomegalovirus exposure and HLA in healthy donors. General study results and limits: TCR beta sequences reportedly predicted the HLA-A and HLA-B alleles of most subjects accurately. In a later analysis, TCR beta V- and J-gene trimming showed a link to a missense DCLRE1C variant.

The PCR used 60 Vbeta and 13 Jbeta primers. The assay was immunoSEQ multiplex PCR, and TCRdb's table has in-frame clones only and misses some. Here the sample spans 99,000 or so clones, 60% to 85% being singletons. The count of this clone is one. The antigen is undetermined. The sequenced sample consisted of PBMCs. This receptor was taken from a man aged 40-49 years in good health and CMV-seronegative.

This chain's CDR3 is CASRLQGFGEAFF. The CDR3 DNA sequence: TGTGCCAGTAGACTACAGGGGTTCGGGGAAGCTTTCTTT. The chain links TRBV19 to TRBJ1-1, with TRBD1 matching 7 bases. Germline CDR1 reads LNHDA; CDR2 reads SQIVND (reference sequence). CDR3 length: 13 amino acids. V lost 6 bases to trimming and J lost 8 bases; unmatched junction nucleotides: 9.